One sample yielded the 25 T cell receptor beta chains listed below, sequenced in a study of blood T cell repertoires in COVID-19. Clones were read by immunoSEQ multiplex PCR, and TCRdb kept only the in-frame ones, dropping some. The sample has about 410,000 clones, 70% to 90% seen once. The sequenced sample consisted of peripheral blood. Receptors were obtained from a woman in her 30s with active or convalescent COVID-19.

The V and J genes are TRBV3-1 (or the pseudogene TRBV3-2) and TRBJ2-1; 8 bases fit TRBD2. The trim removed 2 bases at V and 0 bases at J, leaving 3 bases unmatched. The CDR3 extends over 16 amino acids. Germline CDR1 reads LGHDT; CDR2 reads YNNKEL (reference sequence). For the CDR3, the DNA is TGTGCCAGCAGCCAAATTAGCGGGAACTCCTACAATGAGCAGTTCTTC. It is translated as CASSQISGNSYNEQFF.

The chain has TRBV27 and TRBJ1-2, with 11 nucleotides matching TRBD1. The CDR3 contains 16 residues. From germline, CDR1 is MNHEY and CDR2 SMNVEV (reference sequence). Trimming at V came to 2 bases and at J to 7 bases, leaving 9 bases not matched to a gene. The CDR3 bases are TGTGCCAGCAGTTTAAGGGGGACAGGGGGTGGGGTTGGCTACACCTTC. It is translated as CASSLRGTGGGVGYTF.

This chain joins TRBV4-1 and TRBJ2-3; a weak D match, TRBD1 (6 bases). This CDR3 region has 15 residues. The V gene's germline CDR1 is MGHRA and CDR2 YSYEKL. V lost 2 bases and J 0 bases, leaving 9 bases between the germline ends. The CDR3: CASSQRQVSTDTQYF. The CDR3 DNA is TGCGCCAGCAGCCAAAGACAGGTTAGCACAGATACGCAGTATTTT.

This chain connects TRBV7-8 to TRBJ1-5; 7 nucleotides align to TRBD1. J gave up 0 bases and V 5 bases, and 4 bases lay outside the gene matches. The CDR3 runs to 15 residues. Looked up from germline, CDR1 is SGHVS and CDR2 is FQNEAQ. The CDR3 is CASSQDRYSNQPQHF. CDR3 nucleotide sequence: TGTGCCAGCAGCCAGGACAGGTATAGCAATCAGCCCCAGCATTTT.

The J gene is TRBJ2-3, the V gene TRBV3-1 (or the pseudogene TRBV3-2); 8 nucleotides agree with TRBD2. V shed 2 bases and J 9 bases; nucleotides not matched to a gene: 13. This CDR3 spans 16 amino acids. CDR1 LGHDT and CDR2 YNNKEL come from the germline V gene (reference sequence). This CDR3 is CASSQNSGSLGGTQYF. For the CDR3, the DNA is TGTGCCAGCAGCCAAAACAGCGGGAGTTTAGGGGGAACGCAGTATTTT.

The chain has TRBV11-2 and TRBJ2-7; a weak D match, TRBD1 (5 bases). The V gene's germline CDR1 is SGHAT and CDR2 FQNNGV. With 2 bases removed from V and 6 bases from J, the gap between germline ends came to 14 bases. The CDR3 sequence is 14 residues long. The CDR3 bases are TGTGCCAGCAGCTTACAGGGATTAAGCCCCGAGCAGTACTTC. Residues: CASSLQGLSPEQYF.

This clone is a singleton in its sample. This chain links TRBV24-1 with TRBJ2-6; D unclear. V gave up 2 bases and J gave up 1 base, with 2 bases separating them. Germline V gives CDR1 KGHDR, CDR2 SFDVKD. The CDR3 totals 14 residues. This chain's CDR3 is CATSDSSGANVLTF. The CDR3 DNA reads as TGTGCCACCAGTGATTCGTCTGGGGCCAACGTCCTGACTTTC.

The CDR3 loop reads CASSLATGNTEAFF. The CDR3 DNA is TGCGCCAGCAGCTTGGCAACGGGGAACACTGAAGCTTTCTTT. The chain joins TRBV5-1 to TRBJ1-1; D not certain. V lost 0 bases and J lost 1, with 7 bases in between. This CDR3 region has 14 residues. CDR1 is SGHRS and CDR2 is YFSETQ in the germline V gene.

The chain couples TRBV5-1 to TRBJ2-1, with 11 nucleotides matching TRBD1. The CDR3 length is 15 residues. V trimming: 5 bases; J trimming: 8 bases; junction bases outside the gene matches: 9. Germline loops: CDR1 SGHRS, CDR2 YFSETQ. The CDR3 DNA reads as TGCGCCAGCAGAATGGGACAGGGGGGCTGGCATGAGCAGTTCTTC. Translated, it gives CASRMGQGGWHEQFF.

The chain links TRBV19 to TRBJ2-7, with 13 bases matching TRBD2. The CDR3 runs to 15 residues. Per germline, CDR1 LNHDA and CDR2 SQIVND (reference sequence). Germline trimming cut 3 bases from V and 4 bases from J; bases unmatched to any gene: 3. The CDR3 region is CASSIRTSGSYEQYF. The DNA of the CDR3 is TGTGCCAGTAGTATTCGGACTAGCGGGAGTTACGAGCAGTACTTC.

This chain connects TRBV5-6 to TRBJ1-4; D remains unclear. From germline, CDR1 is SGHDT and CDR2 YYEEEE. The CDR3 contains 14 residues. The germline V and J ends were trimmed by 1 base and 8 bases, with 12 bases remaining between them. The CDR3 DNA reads TGTGCCAGCAGCTTGAGGATACGGGAGGAAAAACTGTTTTTT. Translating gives CASSLRIREEKLFF.

CDR3 region: CASSSMTEWREQYF. The CDR3 DNA follows: TGTGCCAGCAGCTCGATGACAGAGTGGCGGGAGCAGTACTTC. The chain recombines TRBV13 with TRBJ2-7; D is perhaps TRBD1 (5 bases). The CDR3 consists of 14 residues. The V end lost 4 bases, the J end lost 7 bases, and 17 bases lay between the germline ends. Germline V gene sequence: CDR1 PRHDT, CDR2 FYEKMQ (reference sequence).

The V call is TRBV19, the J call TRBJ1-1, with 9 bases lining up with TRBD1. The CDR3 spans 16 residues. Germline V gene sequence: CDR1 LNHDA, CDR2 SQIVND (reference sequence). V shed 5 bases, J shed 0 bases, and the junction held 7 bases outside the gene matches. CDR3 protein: CASSFRTGEMNTEAFF. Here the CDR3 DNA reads TGTGCCAGTAGTTTCCGGACAGGGGAGATGAACACTGAAGCTTTCTTT.

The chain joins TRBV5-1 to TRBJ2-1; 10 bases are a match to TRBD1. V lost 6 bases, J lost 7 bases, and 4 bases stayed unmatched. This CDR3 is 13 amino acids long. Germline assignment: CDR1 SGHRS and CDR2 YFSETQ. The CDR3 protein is CASTGQGSNEQFF. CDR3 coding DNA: TGCGCCAGCACGGGACAGGGGTCAAATGAGCAGTTCTTC.

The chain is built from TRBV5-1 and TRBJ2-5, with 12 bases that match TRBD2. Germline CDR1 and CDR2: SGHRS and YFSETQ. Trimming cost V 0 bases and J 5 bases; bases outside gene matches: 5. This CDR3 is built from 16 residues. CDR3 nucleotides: TGCGCCAGCAGCTTGGCGACTAGCGGGGGCAGGGAGACCCAGTACTTC. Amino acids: CASSLATSGGRETQYF.

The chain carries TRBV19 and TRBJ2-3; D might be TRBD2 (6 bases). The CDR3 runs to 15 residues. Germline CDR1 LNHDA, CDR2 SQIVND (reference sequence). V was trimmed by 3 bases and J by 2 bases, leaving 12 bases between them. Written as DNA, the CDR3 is TGTGCCAGTAGTATCACTAGCAACCCCACAGATACGCAGTATTTT. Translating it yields CASSITSNPTDTQYF.

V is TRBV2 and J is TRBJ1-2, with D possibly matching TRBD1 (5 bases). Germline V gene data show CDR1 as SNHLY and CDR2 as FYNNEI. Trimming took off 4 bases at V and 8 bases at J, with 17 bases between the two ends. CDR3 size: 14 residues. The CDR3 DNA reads TGTGCCAGCAGTGTGGGGTTGCAGGGCGTAGGCTACACCTTC. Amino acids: CASSVGLQGVGYTF. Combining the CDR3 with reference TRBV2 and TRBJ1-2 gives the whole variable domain EPEVTQTPSHQVTQMGQEVILRCVPISNHLYFYWYRQILGQKVEFLVSFYNNEISEKSEIFDDQFSVERPDGSNFTLKIRSTKLEDSAMYFCASSVGLQGVGYTFGSGTRLTVV.

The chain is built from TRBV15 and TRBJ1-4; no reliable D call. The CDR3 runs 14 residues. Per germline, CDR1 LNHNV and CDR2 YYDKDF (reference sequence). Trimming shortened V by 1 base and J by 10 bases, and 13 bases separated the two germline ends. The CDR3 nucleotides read TGTGCCACCAGCAGAGCCAATCATTCCCCAAAACTGTTTTTT. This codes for CATSRANHSPKLFF. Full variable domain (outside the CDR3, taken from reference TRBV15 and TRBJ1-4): DAMVIQNPRYQVTQFGKPVTLSCSQTLNHNVMYWYQQKSSQAPKLLFHYYDKDFNNEADTPDNFQSRRPNTSFCFLDIRSPGLGDTAMYLCATSRANHSPKLFFGSGTQLSVL.

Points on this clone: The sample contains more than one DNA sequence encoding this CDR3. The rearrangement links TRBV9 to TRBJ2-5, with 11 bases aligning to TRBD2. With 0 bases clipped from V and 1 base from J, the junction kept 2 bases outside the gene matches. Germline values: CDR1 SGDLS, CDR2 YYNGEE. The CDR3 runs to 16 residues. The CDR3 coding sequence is TGTGCCAGCAGCGTAGGAGGACTAGCGGGCCAAGAGACCCAGTACTTC. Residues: CASSVGGLAGQETQYF.

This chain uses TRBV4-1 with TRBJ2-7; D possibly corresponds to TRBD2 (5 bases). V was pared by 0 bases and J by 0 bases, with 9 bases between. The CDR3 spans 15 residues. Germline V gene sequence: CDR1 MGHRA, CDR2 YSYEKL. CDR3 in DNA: TGCGCCAGCAGCCAAGAACGGGGAATCTCCTACGAGCAGTACTTC. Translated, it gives CASSQERGISYEQYF.

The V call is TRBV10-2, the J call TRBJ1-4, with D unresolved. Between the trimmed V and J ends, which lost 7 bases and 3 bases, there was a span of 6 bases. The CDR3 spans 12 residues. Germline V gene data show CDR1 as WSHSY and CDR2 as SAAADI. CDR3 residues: CASNGPNEKLFF. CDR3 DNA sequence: TGCGCCAGCAATGGCCCTAATGAAAAACTGTTTTTT.

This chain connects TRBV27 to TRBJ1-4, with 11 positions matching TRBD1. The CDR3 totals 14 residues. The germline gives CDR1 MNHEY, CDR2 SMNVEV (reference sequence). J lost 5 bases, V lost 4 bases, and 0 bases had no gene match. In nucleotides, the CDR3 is TGTGCCAGCAGTTGGGACAGGGGGAATGAAAAACTGTTTTTT. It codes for CASSWDRGNEKLFF.

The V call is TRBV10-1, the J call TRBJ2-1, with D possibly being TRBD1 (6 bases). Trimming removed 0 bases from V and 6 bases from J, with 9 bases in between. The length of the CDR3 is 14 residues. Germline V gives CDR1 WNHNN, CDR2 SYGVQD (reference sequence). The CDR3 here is CASSESPGVNEQFF. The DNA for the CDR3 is TGCGCCAGCAGTGAGTCACCAGGGGTCAATGAGCAGTTCTTC.

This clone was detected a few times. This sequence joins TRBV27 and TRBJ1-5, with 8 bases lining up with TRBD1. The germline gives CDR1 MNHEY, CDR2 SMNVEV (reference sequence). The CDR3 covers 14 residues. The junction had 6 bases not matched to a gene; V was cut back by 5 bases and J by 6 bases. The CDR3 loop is CASSEQGGGQPQHF. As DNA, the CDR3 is TGTGCCAGCAGTGAACAGGGGGGGGGTCAGCCCCAGCATTTT.

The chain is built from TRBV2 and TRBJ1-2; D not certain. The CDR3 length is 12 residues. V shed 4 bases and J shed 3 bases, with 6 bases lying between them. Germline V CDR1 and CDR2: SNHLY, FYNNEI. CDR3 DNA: TGTGCCAGCAGTGTGGCCGACTATGGCTACACCTTC. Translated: CASSVADYGYTF. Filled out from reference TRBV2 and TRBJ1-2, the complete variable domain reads EPEVTQTPSHQVTQMGQEVILRCVPISNHLYFYWYRQILGQKVEFLVSFYNNEISEKSEIFDDQFSVERPDGSNFTLKIRSTKLEDSAMYFCASSVADYGYTFGSGTRLTVV.